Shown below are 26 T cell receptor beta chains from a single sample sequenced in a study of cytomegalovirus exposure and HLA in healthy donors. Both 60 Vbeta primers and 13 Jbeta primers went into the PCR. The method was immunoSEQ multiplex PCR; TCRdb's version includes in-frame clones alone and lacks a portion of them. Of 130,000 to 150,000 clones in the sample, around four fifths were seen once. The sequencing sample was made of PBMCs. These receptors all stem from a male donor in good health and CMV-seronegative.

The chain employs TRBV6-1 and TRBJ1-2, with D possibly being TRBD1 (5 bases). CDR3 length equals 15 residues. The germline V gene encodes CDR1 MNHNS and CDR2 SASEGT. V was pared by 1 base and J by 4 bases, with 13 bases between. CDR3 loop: CASSEGTSGSYGYTF. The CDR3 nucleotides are TGTGCCAGCAGTGAAGGGACATCAGGCAGCTATGGCTACACCTTC.

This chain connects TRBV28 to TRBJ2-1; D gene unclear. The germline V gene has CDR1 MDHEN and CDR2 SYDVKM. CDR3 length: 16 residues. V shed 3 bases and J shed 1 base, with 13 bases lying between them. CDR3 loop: CASSFPRGKSYNEQFF. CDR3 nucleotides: TGTGCCAGCAGTTTCCCCCGCGGAAAGTCCTACAATGAGCAGTTCTTC.

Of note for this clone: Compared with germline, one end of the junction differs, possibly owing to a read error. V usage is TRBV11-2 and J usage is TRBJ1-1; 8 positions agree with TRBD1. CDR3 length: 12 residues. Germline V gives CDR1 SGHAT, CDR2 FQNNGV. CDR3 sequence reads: CASSLRRQGPHF. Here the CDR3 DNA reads TGTGCCAGCAGCCTCCGTCGACAGGGGCCCCACTTT.

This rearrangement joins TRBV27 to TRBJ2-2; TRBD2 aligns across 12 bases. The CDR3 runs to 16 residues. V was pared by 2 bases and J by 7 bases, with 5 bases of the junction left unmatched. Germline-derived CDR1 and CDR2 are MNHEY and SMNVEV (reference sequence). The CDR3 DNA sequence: TGTGCCAGCAGTTTACTAGCGGGGGGGCTTAGCGGGGAGCTGTTTTTT. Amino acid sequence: CASSLLAGGLSGELFF.

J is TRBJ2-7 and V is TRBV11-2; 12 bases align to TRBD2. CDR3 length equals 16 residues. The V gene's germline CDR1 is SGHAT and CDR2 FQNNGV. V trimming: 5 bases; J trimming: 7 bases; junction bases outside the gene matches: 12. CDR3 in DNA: TGTGCCAGCAGCCAAGATCAACTAGCGGGAGGACATGAGCAGTACTTC. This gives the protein CASSQDQLAGGHEQYF.

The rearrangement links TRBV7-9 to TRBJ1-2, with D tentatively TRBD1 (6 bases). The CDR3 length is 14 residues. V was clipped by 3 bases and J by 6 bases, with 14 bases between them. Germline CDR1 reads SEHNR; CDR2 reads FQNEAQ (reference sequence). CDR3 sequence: CASSFPQGLDGYTF. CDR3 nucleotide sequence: TGTGCCAGCAGCTTCCCACAGGGATTAGATGGCTACACCTTC.

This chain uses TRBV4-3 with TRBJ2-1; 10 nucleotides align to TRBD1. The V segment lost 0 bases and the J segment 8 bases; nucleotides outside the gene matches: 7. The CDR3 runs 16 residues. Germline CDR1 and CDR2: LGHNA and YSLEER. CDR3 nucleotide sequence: TGCGCCAGCAGCCAAGATATGGACAGGGGGGGCGATGAGCAGTTCTTC. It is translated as CASSQDMDRGGDEQFF.

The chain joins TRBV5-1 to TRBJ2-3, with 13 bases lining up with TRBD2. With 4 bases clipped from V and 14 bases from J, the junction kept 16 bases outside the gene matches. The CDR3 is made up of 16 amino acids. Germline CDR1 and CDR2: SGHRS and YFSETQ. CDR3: CASSDRTSGGAGMLYF. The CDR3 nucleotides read TGCGCCAGCAGCGATCGGACTAGCGGGGGTGCGGGGATGTTGTATTTT.

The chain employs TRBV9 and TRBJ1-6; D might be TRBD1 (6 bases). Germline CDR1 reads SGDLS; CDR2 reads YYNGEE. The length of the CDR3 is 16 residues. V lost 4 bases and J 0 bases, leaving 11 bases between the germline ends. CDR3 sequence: CASSLTGSSYNSPLHF. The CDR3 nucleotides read TGTGCCAGCAGCCTTACAGGGAGCTCCTATAATTCACCCCTCCACTTT.

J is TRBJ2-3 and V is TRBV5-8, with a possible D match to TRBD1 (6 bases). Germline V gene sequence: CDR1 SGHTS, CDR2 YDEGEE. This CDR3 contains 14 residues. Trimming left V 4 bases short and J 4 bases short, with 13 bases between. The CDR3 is CASSLYRAADTQYF. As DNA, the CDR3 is TGTGCCAGCAGCCTCTACAGGGCGGCAGATACGCAGTATTTT.

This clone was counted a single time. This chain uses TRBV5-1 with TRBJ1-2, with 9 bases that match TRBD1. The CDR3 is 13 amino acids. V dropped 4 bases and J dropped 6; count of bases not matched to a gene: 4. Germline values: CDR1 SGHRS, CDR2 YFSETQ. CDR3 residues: CASSAGDRDGYTF. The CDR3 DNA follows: TGCGCCAGCAGCGCCGGGGACAGGGATGGCTACACCTTC.

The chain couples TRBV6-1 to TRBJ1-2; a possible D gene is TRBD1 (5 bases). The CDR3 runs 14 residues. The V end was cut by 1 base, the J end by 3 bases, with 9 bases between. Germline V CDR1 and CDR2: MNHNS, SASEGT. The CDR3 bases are TGTGCCAGCAGTGAAGGCGGCAGGGACTATGGCTACACCTTC. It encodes CASSEGGRDYGYTF.

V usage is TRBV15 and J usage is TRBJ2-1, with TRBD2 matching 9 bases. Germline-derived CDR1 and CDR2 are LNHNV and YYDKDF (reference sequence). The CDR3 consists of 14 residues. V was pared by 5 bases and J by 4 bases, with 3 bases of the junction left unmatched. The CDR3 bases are TGTGCCACCAGCCGCGGGGGGGTATACAATGAGCAGTTCTTC. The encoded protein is CATSRGGVYNEQFF.

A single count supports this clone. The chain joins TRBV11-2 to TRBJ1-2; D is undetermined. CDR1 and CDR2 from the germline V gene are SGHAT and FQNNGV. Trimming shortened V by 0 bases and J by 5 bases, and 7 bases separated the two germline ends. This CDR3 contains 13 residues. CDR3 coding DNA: TGTGCCAGCAGCTTAGATTACAGATATGGCTACACCTTC. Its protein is CASSLDYRYGYTF.

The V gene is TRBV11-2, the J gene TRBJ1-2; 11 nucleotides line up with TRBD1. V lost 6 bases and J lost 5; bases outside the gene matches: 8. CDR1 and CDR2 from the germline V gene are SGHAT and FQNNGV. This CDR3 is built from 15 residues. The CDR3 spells CASSLSDRGRYGYTF. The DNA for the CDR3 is TGTGCCAGCAGTCTCTCGGACAGGGGGCGTTATGGCTACACCTTC.

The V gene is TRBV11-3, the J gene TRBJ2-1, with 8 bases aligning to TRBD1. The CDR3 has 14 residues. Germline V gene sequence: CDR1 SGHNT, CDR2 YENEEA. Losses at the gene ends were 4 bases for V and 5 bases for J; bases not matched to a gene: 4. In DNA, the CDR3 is TGTGCCAGCAGCTCCTACAGGGGGGACAATGAGCAGTTCTTC. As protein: CASSSYRGDNEQFF.

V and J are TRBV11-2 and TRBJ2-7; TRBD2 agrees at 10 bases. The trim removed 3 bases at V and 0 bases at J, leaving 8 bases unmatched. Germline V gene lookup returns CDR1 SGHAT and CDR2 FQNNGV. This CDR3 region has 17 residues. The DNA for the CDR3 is TGTGCCAGCAGCTTGGGTAGCGGGGGGATGAGCTCCTACGAGCAGTACTTC. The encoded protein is CASSLGSGGMSSYEQYF. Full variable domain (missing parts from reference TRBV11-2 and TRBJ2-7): EAGVAQSPRYKIIEKRQSVAFWCNPISGHATLYWYQQILGQGPKLLIQFQNNGVVDDSQLPKDRFSAERLKGVDSTLKIQPAKLEDSAVYLCASSLGSGGMSSYEQYFGPGTRLTVT.

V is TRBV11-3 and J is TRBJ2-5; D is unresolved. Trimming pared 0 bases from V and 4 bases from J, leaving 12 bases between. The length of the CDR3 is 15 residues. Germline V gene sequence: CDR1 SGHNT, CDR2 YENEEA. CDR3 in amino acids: CASSLDSEVAETQYF. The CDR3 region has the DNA TGTGCCAGCAGCTTAGATTCTGAGGTTGCAGAGACCCAGTACTTC. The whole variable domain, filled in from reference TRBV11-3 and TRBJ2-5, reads EAGVVQSPRYKIIEKKQPVAFWCNPISGHNTLYWYLQNLGQGPELLIRYENEEAVDDSQLPKDRFSAERLKGVDSTLKIQPAELGDSAVYLCASSLDSEVAETQYFGPGTRLLVL.

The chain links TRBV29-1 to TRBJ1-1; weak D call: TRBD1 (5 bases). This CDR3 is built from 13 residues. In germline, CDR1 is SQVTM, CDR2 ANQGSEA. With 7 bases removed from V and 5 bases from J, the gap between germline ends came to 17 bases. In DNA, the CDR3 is TGCAGCGCCGAGAGTAGGGGTACAACTGAAGCTTTCTTT. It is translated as CSAESRGTTEAFF. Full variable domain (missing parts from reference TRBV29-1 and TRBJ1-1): SAVISQKPSRDICQRGTSLTIQCQVDSQVTMMFWYRQQPGQSLTLIATANQGSEATYESGFVIDKFPISRPNLTFSTLTVSNMSPEDSSIYLCSAESRGTTEAFFGQGTRLTVV.

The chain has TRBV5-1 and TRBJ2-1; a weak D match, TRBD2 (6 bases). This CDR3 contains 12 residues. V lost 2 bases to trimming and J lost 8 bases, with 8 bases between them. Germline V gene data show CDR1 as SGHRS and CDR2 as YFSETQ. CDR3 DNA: TGCGCCAGCAGCTTTACTAGCCATGAGCAGTTCTTC. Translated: CASSFTSHEQFF. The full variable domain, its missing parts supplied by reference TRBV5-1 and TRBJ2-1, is KAGVTQTPRYLIKTRGQQVTLSCSPISGHRSVSWYQQTPGQGLQFLFEYFSETQRNKGNFPGRFSGRQFSNSRSEMNVSTLELGDSALYLCASSFTSHEQFFGPGTRLTVL.

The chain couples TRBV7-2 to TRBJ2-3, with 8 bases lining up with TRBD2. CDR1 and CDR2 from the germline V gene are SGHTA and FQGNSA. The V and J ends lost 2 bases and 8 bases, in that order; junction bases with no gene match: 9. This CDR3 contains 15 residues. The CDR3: CASSLSNPGGGTQYF. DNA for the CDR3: TGTGCCAGCAGCTTATCCAACCCGGGGGGGGGTACGCAGTATTTT.

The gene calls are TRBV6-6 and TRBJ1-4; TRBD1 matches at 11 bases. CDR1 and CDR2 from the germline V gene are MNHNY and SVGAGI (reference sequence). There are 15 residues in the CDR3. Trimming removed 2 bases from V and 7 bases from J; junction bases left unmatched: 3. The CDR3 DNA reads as TGTGCCAGCAGTTACGGGGGGACAGGGGGTGAAAAACTGTTTTTT. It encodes CASSYGGTGGEKLFF.

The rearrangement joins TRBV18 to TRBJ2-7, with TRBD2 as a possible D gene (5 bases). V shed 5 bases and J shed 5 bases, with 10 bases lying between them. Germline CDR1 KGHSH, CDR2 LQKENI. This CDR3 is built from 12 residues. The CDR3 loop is CASSIEGDEQYF. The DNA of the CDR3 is TGTGCCAGCTCAATCGAGGGTGACGAGCAGTACTTC.

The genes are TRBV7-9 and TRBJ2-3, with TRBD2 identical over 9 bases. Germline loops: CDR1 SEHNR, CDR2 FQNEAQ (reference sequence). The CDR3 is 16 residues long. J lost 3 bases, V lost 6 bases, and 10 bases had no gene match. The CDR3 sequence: CASSPAGGRRTDTQYF. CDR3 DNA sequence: TGTGCCAGCAGTCCCGCGGGGGGGCGTCGGACAGATACGCAGTATTTT. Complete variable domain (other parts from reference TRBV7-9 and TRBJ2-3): DTGVSQNPRHKITKRGQNVTFRCDPISEHNRLYWYRQTLGQGPEFLTYFQNEAQLEKSRLLSDRFSAERPKGSFSTLEIQRTEQGDSAMYLCASSPAGGRRTDTQYFGPGTRLTVL.

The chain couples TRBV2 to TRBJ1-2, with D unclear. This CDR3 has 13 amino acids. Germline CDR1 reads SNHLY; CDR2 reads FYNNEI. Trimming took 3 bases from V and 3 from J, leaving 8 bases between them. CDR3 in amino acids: CASSDNYDYGYTF. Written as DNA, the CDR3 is TGTGCCAGCAGTGACAACTATGACTATGGCTACACCTTC.

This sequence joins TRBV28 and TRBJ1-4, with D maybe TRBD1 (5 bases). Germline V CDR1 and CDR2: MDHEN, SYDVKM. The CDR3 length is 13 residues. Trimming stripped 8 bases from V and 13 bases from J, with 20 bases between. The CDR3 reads CASLDRQGGLLFF. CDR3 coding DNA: TGTGCCAGCCTTGATAGGCAGGGAGGGTTACTGTTTTTT. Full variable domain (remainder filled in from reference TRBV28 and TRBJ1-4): DVKVTQSSRYLVKRTGEKVFLECVQDMDHENMFWYRQDPGLGLRLIYFSYDVKMKEKGDIPEGYSVSREKKERFSLILESASTNQTSMYLCASLDRQGGLLFFGSGTQLSVL.